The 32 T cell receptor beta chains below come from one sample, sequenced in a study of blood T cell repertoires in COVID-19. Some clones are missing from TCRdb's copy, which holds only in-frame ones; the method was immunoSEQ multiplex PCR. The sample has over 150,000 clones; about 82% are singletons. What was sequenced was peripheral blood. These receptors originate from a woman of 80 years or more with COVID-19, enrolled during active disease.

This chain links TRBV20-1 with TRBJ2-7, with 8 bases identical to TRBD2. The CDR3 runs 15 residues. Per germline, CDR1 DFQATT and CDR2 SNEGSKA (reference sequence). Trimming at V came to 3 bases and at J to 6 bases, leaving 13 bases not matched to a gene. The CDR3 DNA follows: TGCAGTGCTAGTGCCCGACTAGCGTTTGGCCTCGAGCAGTACTTC. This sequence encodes CSASARLAFGLEQYF.

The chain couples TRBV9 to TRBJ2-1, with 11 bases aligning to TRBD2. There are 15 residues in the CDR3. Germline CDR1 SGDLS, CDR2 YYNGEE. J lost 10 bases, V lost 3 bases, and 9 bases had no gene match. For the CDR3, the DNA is TGTGCCAGCAGCGGAATAGCGGGAGGGCCTCGGGAGCAGTTCTTC. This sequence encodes CASSGIAGGPREQFF.

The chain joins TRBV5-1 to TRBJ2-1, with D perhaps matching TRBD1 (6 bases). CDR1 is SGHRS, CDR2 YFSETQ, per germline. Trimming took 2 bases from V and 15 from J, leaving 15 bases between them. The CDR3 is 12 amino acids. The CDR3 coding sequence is TGCGCCAGCAGCTTCGAGGCAGGGGCTTGGTTCTTC. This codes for CASSFEAGAWFF.

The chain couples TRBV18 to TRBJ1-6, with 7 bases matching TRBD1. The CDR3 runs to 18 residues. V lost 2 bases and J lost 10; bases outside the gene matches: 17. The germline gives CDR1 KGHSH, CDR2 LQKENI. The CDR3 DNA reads TGTGCCAGCTCACCAATACGCGTGGCCGGGACAGCCGTCTCACCCCTCCACTTT. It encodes CASSPIRVAGTAVSPLHF.

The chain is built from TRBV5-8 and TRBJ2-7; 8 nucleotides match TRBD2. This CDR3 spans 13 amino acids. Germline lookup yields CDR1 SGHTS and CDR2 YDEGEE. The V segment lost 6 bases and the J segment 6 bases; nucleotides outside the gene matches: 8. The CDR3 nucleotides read TGTGCCAGCACCATCTCAACTAGCGGCGAGCAGTACTTC. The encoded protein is CASTISTSGEQYF. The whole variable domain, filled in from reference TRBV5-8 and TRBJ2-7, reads EAGVTQSPTHLIKTRGQQATLRCSPISGHTSVYWYQQALGLGLQFLLWYDEGEERNRGNFPPRFSGRQFPNYSSELNVNALELEDSALYLCASTISTSGEQYFGPGTRLTVT.

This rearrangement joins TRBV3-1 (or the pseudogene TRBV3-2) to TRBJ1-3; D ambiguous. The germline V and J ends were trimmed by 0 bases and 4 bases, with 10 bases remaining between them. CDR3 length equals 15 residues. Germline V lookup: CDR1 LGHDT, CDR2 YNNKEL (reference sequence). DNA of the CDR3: TGTGCCAGCAGCCAAGAACTTCGCGCGGGAAACACCATATATTTT. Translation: CASSQELRAGNTIYF.

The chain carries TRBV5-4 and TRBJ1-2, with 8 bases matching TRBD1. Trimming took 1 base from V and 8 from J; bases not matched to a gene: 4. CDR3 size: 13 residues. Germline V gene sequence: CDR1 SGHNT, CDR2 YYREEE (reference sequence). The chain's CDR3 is CASSLSGGVGYTF. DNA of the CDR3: TGTGCCAGCAGCTTGTCAGGGGGCGTAGGCTACACCTTC.

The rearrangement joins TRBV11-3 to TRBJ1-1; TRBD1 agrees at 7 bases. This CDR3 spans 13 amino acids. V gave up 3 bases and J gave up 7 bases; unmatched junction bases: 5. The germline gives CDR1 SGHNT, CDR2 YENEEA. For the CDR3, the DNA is TGTGCCAGCAGCTTGGACAGGTATAGTGAAGCTTTCTTT. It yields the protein CASSLDRYSEAFF.

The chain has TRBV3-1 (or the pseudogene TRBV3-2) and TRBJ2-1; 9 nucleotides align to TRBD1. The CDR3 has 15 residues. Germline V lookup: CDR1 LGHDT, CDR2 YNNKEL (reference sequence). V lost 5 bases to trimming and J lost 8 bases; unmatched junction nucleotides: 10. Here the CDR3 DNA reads TGTGCCAGCAGCTCCACCGGGACAGGGAGGTATGAGCAGTTCTTC. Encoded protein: CASSSTGTGRYEQFF.

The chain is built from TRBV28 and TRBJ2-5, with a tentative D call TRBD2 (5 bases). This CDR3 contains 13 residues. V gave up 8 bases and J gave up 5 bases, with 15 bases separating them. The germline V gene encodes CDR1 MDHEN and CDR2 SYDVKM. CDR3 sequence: CASRTAASETQYF. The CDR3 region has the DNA TGTGCCAGCCGCACGGCGGCTAGCGAGACCCAGTACTTC.

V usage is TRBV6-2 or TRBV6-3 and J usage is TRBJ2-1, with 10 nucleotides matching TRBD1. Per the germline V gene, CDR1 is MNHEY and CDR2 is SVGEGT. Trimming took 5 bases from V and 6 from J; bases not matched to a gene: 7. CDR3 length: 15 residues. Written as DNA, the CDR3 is TGTGCCAGCAGTCGACAGGGGGCGATCACCAATGAGCAGTTCTTC. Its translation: CASSRQGAITNEQFF.

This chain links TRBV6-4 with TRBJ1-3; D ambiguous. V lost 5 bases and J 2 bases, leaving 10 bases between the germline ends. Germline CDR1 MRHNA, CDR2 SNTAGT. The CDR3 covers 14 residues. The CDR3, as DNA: TGTGCCAGCAGTCGCGAGGTGGCTGGAAACACCATATATTTT. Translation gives CASSREVAGNTIYF.

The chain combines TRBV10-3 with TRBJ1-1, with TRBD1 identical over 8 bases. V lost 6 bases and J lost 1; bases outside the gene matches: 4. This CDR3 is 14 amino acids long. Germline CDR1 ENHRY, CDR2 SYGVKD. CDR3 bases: TGTGCCATCAGGATGGACAGGGCGAACACTGAAGCTTTCTTT. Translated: CAIRMDRANTEAFF.

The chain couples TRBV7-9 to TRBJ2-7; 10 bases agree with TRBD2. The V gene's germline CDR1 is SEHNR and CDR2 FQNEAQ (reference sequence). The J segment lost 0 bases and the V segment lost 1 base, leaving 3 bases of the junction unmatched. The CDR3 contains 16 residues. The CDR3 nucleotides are TGTGCCAGCAGCTTAGGGGCTAGCGGGAGCTCCTACGAGCAGTACTTC. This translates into CASSLGASGSSYEQYF.

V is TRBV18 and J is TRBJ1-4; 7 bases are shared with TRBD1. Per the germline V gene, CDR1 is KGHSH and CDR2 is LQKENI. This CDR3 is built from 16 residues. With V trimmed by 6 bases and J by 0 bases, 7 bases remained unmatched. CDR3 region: CASSPGQVATNEKLFF. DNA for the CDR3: TGTGCCAGCTCCCCCGGACAGGTGGCAACTAATGAAAAACTGTTTTTT. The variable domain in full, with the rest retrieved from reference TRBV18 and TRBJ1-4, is NAGVMQNPRHLVRRRGQEARLRCSPMKGHSHVYWYRQLPEEGLKFMVYLQKENIIDESGMPKERFSAEFPKEGPSILRIQQVVRGDSAAYFCASSPGQVATNEKLFFGSGTQLSVL.

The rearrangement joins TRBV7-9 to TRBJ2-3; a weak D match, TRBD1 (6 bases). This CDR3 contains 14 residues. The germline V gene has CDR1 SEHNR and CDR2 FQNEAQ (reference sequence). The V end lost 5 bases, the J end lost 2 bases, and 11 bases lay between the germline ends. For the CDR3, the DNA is TGTGCCAGCAGCCCTTGGGACAACACAGATACGCAGTATTTT. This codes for CASSPWDNTDTQYF.

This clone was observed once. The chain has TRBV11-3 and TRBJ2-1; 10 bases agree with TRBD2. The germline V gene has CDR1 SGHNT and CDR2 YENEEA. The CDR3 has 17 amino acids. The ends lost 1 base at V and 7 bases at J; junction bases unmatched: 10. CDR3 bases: TGTGCCAGCAGCTTAGGGGTACTAGCGGGGCCCCTGAATGAGCAGTTCTTC. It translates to CASSLGVLAGPLNEQFF.

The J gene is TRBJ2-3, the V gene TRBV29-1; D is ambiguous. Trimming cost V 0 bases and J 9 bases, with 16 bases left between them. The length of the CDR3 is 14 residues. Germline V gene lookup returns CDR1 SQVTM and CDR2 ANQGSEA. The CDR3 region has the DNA TGCAGCGTTGAAGATCTTCCGCTAGTAACGACGCAGTATTTT. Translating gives CSVEDLPLVTTQYF.

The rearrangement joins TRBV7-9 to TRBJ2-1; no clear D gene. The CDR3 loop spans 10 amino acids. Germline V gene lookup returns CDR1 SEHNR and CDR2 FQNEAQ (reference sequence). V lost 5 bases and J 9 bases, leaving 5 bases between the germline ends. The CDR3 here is CASSPGEQFF. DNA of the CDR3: TGTGCCAGCAGCCCAGGTGAGCAGTTCTTC.

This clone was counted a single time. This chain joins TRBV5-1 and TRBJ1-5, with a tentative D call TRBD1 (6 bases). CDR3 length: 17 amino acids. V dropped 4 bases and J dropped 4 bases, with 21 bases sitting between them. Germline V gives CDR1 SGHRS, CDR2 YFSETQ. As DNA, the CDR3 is TGCGCCAGCAGCCCCAGTGGGGGACAAGGGGAAAATCAGCCCCAGCATTTT. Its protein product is CASSPSGGQGENQPQHF.

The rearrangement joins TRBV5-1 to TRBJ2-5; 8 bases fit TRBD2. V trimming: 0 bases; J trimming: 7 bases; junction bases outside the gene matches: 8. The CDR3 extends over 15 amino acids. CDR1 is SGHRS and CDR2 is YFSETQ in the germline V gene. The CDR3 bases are TGCGCCAGCAGCTTGGAGACTACGAGCGGGGGGACCCAGTACTTC. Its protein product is CASSLETTSGGTQYF.

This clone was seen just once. CDR3 amino acids: CASSESGRGSPQHF. CDR3 nucleotide sequence: TGTGCCAGCAGTGAATCGGGCAGGGGGTCGCCCCAGCATTTT. The chain employs TRBV25-1 and TRBJ1-5; TRBD1 matches 7 bases. Per germline, CDR1 MGHDK and CDR2 SYGVNS. Trimming took 1 base from V and 9 from J; bases not matched to a gene: 6. This CDR3 has 14 residues.

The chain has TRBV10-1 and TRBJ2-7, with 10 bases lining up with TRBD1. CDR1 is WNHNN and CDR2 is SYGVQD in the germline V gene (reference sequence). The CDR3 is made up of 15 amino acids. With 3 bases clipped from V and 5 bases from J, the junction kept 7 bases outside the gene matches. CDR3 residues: CASSEGTGEFDEQYF. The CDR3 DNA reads TGCGCCAGCAGTGAAGGGACAGGGGAATTTGACGAGCAGTACTTC.

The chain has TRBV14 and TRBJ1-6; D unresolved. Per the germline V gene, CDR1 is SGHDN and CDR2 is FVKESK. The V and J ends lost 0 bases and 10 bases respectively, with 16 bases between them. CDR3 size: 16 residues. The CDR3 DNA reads TGTGCCAGCAGCCAAGAAGTCTCTCCCCTGAGCTCACCCCTCCACTTT. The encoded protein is CASSQEVSPLSSPLHF.

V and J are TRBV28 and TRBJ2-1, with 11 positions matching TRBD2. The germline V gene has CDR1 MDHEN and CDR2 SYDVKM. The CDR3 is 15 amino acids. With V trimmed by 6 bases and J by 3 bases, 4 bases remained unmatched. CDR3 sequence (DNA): TGTGCCAGCAGCCGGACTAGCGGGCTCTACAATGAGCAGTTCTTC. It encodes CASSRTSGLYNEQFF.

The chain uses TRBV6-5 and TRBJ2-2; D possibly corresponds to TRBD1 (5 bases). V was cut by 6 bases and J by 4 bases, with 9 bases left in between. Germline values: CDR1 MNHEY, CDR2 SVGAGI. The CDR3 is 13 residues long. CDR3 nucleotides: TGTGCCAGCAGACCAGGGCCCACCGGGGAGCTGTTTTTT. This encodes CASRPGPTGELFF.

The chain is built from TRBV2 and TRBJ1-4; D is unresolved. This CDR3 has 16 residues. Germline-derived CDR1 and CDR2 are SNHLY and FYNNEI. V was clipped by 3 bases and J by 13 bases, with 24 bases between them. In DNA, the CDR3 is TGTGCCAGCAGTGACGTGGTGGGTAGGAGTCGGGAGGGACTGTTTTTT. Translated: CASSDVVGRSREGLFF.

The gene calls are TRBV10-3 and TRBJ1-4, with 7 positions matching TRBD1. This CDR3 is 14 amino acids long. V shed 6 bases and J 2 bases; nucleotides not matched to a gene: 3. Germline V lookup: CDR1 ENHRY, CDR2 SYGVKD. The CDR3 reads CAISKGGTNEKLFF. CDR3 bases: TGTGCCATCAGCAAAGGGGGCACTAATGAAAAACTGTTTTTT.

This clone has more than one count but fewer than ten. In nucleotides, the CDR3 is TGTGCCAGCAGCTTAGTTAGGGGTGTTGGCACTGAAGCTTTCTTT. Its protein product is CASSLVRGVGTEAFF. V usage is TRBV7-8 and J usage is TRBJ1-1; D is possibly TRBD1 (5 bases). Germline CDR1 is SGHVS and CDR2 is FQNEAQ. CDR3 length equals 15 residues. V was clipped by 1 base and J by 4 bases, with 13 bases between them.

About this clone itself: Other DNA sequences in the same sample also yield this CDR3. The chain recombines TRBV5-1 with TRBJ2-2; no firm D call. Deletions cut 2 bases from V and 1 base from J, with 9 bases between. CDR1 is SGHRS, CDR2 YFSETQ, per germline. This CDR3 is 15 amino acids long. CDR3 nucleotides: TGCGCCAGCAGCTTACCGGGTGGGAACACCGGGGAGCTGTTTTTT. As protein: CASSLPGGNTGELFF.

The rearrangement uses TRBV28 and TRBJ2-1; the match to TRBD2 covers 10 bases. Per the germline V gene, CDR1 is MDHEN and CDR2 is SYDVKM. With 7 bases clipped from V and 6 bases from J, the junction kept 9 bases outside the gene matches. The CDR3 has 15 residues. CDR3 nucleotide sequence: TGTGCCAGCACCCTAGGGCTAGCGGGAGCCAATGAGCAGTTCTTC. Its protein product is CASTLGLAGANEQFF. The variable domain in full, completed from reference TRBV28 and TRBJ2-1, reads DVKVTQSSRYLVKRTGEKVFLECVQDMDHENMFWYRQDPGLGLRLIYFSYDVKMKEKGDIPEGYSVSREKKERFSLILESASTNQTSMYLCASTLGLAGANEQFFGPGTRLTVL.

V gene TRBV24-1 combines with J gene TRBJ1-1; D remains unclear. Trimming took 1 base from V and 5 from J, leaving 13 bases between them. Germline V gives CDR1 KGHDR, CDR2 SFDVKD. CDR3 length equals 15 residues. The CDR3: CATSDFEGRWTEAFF. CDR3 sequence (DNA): TGTGCCACCAGTGATTTCGAAGGGAGGTGGACTGAAGCTTTCTTT.